This T cell receptor (beta chain) is from a study of molecular identifiers for immune sequencing clone quantification. This clonotype was recorded a few times. Its antigen is not known. Germline V lookup: CDR1 SQVTM, CDR2 ANQGSEA. With 1 base removed from V and 7 bases from J, the gap between germline ends came to 8 bases. This CDR3 is 12 amino acids long. TCRdb passed the PCR reads through MiXCR, listing each CDR3 protein once. This table has about 320,000 distinct CDR3 sequences, roughly a quarter appearing once. Overall study results and limits: Clonotypes surpassing 20 RNA copies contained over 98% of effector molecules, versus under 1% in naive cells.

Material for sequencing was naive CD8+ T cells from blood, with Jurkat cell RNA spiked in. As to subset: FACS-sorted CD8+CD4-CCR7+CD45RA+ naive T cells. The rearrangement links TRBV29-1 to TRBJ2-1, with unresolved D. The TCR was taken from a human donor in good health. Some libraries in this study had Jurkat cell RNA spiked in. CDR3: CSVEVQENEQFF. In DNA, the CDR3 is TGCAGCGTTGAAGTTCAGGAGAATGAGCAGTTCTTC.